Sequencing of this TCR beta chain was carried out in a study of T cell responses to AZD1222 COVID-19 vaccine. Assay used: immunoSEQ multiplex PCR; TCRdb lists only in-frame clones, some missing. The repertoire holds 130,000 to 150,000 clones, with around 83% as singletons. V lost 3 bases and J lost 4; bases outside the gene matches: 14. This CDR3 comprises 18 residues. CDR1 and CDR2 from the germline V gene are MNHEY and SMNVEV (reference sequence). The source is an adult in good health. This specimen consisted of peripheral blood, obtained on day 0 of MenACWY control vaccination. The rearrangement links TRBV27 to TRBJ2-3; the match to TRBD1 covers 9 bases. CDR3 coding DNA: TGTGCCAGCAGTTTCGGACAGGGGCAGGGAGGGAACCCAGATACGCAGTATTTT. Its protein is CASSFGQGQGGNPDTQYF.